The 17 T cell receptor beta chains in this list originate from one sample, sequenced in a study of metastatic and nonmetastatic thyroid tumors. The entire patient cohort was treatment-naive prior to thyroid surgery. TCRdb reassembled clones from the PCR reads with MiXCR. The sample has tens of thousands of clones, about 12% seen once. Input material: blood. The source is a female donor with papillary thyroid cancer or a benign thyroid nodule (not recorded which). Some clones in this sample may be carry-over from other donors' samples.

This clone has a count of ten or more. CDR3: CASSPGQAYGYTF. The CDR3 DNA reads as TGTGCCAGCAGCCCTGGGCAGGCCTATGGCTACACCTTC. The chain carries TRBV6-1 and TRBJ1-2; D is unresolved. This CDR3 is 13 amino acids long. Germline V gives CDR1 MNHNS, CDR2 SASEGT. With 6 bases removed from V and 4 bases from J, the gap between germline ends came to 12 bases.

This clone was observed at least ten times. The rearrangement links TRBV30 to TRBJ2-1; D gene unclear. The CDR3 extends over 15 amino acids. The V gene lost 1 base and the J gene lost 0 bases, with 10 bases spanning the gap. Germline V gene sequence: CDR1 GTSNPN, CDR2 SVGIG (reference sequence). DNA of the CDR3: TGTGCCTGGAGTGGGGTTCTTAGCTCCTACAATGAGCAGTTCTTC. As protein: CAWSGVLSSYNEQFF.

The sample holds many counts of this clone. This CDR3 is CASSMIWGQEAFF. CDR3 nucleotides: TGTGCCAGTAGTATGATTTGGGGGCAGGAAGCTTTCTTT. The chain uses TRBV19 and TRBJ1-1, with D maybe TRBD1 (6 bases). Germline-derived CDR1 and CDR2 are LNHDA and SQIVND (reference sequence). V shed 3 bases and J shed 8 bases, with 13 bases lying between them. This CDR3 has 13 amino acids.

This clone was counted at least ten times. This chain connects TRBV12-3 or TRBV12-4 to TRBJ2-3, with TRBD1 matching 9 bases. With 6 bases clipped from V and 4 bases from J, the junction kept 5 bases outside the gene matches. The CDR3 sequence is 14 residues long. The CDR3 loop is CASSPDRGADTQYF. For the CDR3, the DNA is TGTGCCAGCAGCCCCGACAGGGGGGCAGATACGCAGTATTTT.

J is TRBJ1-3 and V is TRBV7-2; TRBD1 matches at 8 bases. Germline CDR1 and CDR2: SGHTA and FQGNSA. The CDR3 is made up of 15 amino acids. With V trimmed by 2 bases and J by 3 bases, 3 bases remained unmatched. CDR3 loop: CASSLSGGFGNTIYF. The CDR3 DNA reads as TGTGCCAGCAGCTTATCAGGGGGCTTTGGAAACACCATATATTTT.

The chain uses TRBV24-1 and TRBJ1-1, with D perhaps TRBD1 (6 bases). Germline V gives CDR1 KGHDR, CDR2 SFDVKD. The CDR3 length is 14 residues. V was trimmed by 9 bases and J by 3 bases, leaving 16 bases between them. This CDR3 is CATVGGAEDTEAFF. The CDR3 DNA follows: TGTGCCACCGTTGGGGGGGCTGAGGACACTGAAGCTTTCTTT.

This clone was counted ten times or more. The CDR3 loop reads CASSPNYGGRAKETQYF. The CDR3 DNA reads TGTGCCAGCAGCCCAAACTACGGCGGGAGAGCGAAGGAGACCCAGTACTTC. V is TRBV11-2 and J is TRBJ2-5; 7 positions agree with TRBD2. The J segment lost 5 bases and the V segment lost 5 bases, leaving 17 bases of the junction unmatched. The CDR3 is made up of 17 amino acids. Germline CDR1 reads SGHAT; CDR2 reads FQNNGV.

This clone was recorded at least ten times. In nucleotides, the CDR3 is TGTGCCAGCAGGGGAGGACAGCGCAACACTGAAGCTTTCTTT. Protein: CASRGGQRNTEAFF. The gene calls are TRBV6-1 and TRBJ1-1, with D maybe TRBD1 (6 bases). Trimming removed 6 bases at V and 2 bases at J, with 13 bases between. In germline, CDR1 is MNHNS, CDR2 SASEGT. This CDR3 is 14 amino acids long.

The chain links TRBV5-6 to TRBJ2-7; TRBD1 matches 10 bases. The CDR3 totals 17 residues. V was pared by 0 bases and J by 5 bases, with 11 bases of the junction left unmatched. CDR1 and CDR2 (germline): SGHDT, YYEEEE. Written as DNA, the CDR3 is TGTGCCAGCAGCTTGGCGGGGCGCGGGGACAGGGGCAACGAGCAGTACTTC. This codes for CASSLAGRGDRGNEQYF.

This clone was detected many times. The chain carries TRBV13 and TRBJ1-1; D is undetermined. Germline V gene sequence: CDR1 PRHDT, CDR2 FYEKMQ (reference sequence). The length of the CDR3 is 13 residues. The V and J ends lost 2 bases and 7 bases respectively, with 11 bases between them. CDR3 DNA sequence: TGTGCCAGCAGCTTACTGTCCACGGGTGAAGCTTTCTTT. It codes for CASSLLSTGEAFF.

This clone came up many times. The chain carries TRBV7-9 and TRBJ2-5, with D perhaps matching TRBD2 (6 bases). Germline CDR1 and CDR2: SEHNR and FQNEAQ (reference sequence). There are 15 residues in the CDR3. The ends were cut back, 5 bases at V and 0 bases at J, with 13 bases in the middle. The CDR3 here is CASSLGWGDQETQYF. For the CDR3, the DNA is TGTGCCAGCAGCCTCGGATGGGGGGACCAAGAGACCCAGTACTTC.

Many counts were recorded for this clone. The chain is built from TRBV5-5 and TRBJ2-7, with unresolved D. Germline V CDR1 and CDR2: SGHKS, YYEKEE (reference sequence). The ends were cut back, 3 bases at V and 6 bases at J, with 16 bases in the middle. CDR3 length: 14 amino acids. Written as DNA, the CDR3 is TGTGCCAGCAGCTCCGCCGTACCCTTTGGCGAGCAGTACTTC. It is translated as CASSSAVPFGEQYF. Full variable domain (missing parts from reference TRBV5-5 and TRBJ2-7): DAGVTQSPTHLIKTRGQQVTLRCSPISGHKSVSWYQQVLGQGPQFIFQYYEKEERGRGNFPDRFSARQFPNYSSELNVNALLLGDSALYLCASSSAVPFGEQYFGPGTRLTVT.

Worth noting for this clone: At one of its ends the junction is not consistent with the germline gene, which may arise from a read error. The rearrangement links TRBV27 to TRBJ1-6; D gene ambiguous. CDR1 is MNHEY, CDR2 SMNVEV, per germline (reference sequence). CDR3 size: 15 residues. CDR3 nucleotide sequence: TGTGCCAGCAGCTTATTGGGGTCTGGGAATTCACCCCTCCACTTT. Translation gives CASSLLGSGNSPLHF.

There are many counts of this clone. The chain combines TRBV5-5 with TRBJ2-2; possible D gene TRBD1, 5 bases. V was trimmed by 0 bases and J by 6 bases, leaving 15 bases between them. This CDR3 comprises 16 residues. From germline, CDR1 is SGHKS and CDR2 YYEKEE (reference sequence). As DNA, the CDR3 is TGTGCCAGCAGCTTGGGGTTCGTCAGGGCAGCCGGGGAGCTGTTTTTT. It specifies CASSLGFVRAAGELFF.

Many counts were recorded for this clone. J is TRBJ1-1 and V is TRBV20-1; TRBD1 is a possible D gene (5 bases). Germline V lookup: CDR1 DFQATT, CDR2 SNEGSKA (reference sequence). The CDR3 sequence is 14 residues long. V lost 3 bases and J 7 bases, leaving 18 bases between the germline ends. This CDR3 reads CSASSRRGSVEAFF. CDR3 DNA: TGCAGTGCTAGTAGCAGACGGGGGTCGGTTGAAGCTTTCTTT.

This clone was seen many times. V usage is TRBV19 and J usage is TRBJ2-2; D might be TRBD1 (6 bases). This CDR3 has 17 amino acids. Germline V gene lookup returns CDR1 LNHDA and CDR2 SQIVND (reference sequence). V lost 5 bases and J lost 0, with 16 bases in between. This CDR3 is CASSQRGTTANTGELFF. The CDR3 nucleotides are TGTGCCAGTAGTCAAAGAGGGACAACCGCGAACACCGGGGAGCTGTTTTTT.

This clone was picked up many times. The genes are TRBV7-9 and TRBJ2-7; TRBD2 matches 7 bases. The J segment lost 4 bases and the V segment lost 1 base, leaving 13 bases of the junction unmatched. The germline gives CDR1 SEHNR, CDR2 FQNEAQ (reference sequence). The CDR3 spans 17 residues. The CDR3, as DNA: TGTGCCAGCAGCTTAGTGGGAGGGGACGGATTTGGGTACGAGCAGTACTTC. It translates to CASSLVGGDGFGYEQYF.